This record covers a single T cell receptor beta chain. Its target is not known. From RNA, the CDR3 regions of TCR beta chains were amplified and sequenced. Second-round multiplex PCR came after first-round RT-PCR with HTBI primers. TCRdb itself ran the multiplex PCR reads through MiXCR, one entry per CDR3 protein. In the table there are 680,000 or so distinct CDR3 sequences, approximately 22% of which are singletons. The source of the sample is a study of Graves' ophthalmopathy and Graves' hyperthyroidism. The wider study: The study drew peripheral blood at initial diagnosis, before any treatment.

Overall study findings and caveats: The model predicted ophthalmopathy progression with 65% to 71% sensitivity and approximately 72% specificity.

Eligible hyperthyroidism cases comprised new diagnoses of under 2 months' duration in individuals aged 18 to 65. Serum thyroxine and TRAb, along with clinical symptoms, thyroid ultrasound and orbital computed tomography, were what diagnosis relied on. This sequence originates from a woman younger than 35 with stable Graves' hyperthyroidism. Some clones in this sample may be carry-over from other donors' samples. Sequenced sample: peripheral blood.

CDR3 bases: TGTGCCAGCAGCTTAAACTCGCGGTACGAGCAGTACTTC. It specifies CASSLNSRYEQYF. The rearrangement uses TRBV6-5 and TRBJ2-7; the D is unclear. The CDR3 spans 13 residues. Looked up from germline, CDR1 is MNHEY and CDR2 is SVGAGI. The ends were cut back, 6 bases at V and 4 bases at J, with 13 bases in the middle.